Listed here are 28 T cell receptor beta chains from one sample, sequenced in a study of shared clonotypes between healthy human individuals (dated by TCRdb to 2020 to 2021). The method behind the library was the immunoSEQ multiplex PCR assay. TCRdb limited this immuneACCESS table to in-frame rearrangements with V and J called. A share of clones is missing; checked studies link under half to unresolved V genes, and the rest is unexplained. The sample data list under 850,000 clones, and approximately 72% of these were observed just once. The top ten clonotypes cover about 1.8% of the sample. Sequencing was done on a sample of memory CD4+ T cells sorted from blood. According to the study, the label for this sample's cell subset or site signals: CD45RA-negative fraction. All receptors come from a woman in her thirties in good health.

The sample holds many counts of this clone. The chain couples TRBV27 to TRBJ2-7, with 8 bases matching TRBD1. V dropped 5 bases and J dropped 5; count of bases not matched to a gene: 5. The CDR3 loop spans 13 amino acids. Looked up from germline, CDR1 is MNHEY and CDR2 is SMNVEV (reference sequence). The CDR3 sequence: CASSRPGGDEQYF. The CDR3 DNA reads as TGTGCCAGCAGTCGGCCAGGGGGCGACGAGCAGTACTTC.

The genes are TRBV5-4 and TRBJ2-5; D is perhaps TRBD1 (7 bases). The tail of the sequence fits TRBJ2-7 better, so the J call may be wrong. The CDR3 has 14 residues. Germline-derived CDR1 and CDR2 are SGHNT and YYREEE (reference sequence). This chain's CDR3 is CASSHQGGTYEQYF. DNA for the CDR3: TGTGCCAGCAGTCACCAGGGGGGAACATACGAGCAGTACTTC.

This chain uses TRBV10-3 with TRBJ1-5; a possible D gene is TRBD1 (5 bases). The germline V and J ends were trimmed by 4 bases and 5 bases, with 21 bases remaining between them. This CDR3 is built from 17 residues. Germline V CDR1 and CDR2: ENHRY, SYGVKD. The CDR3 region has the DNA TGTGCCATCAGTGTATATAGGCCTGAGGAGGGGCATCAGCCCCAGCATTTT. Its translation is CAISVYRPEEGHQPQHF.

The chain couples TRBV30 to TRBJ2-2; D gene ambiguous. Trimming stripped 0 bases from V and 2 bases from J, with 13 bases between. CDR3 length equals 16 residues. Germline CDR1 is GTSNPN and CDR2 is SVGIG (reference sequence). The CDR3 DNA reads TGTGCCTGGAGTGTACAATTTTCCGTTAACACCGGGGAGCTGTTTTTT. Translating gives CAWSVQFSVNTGELFF.

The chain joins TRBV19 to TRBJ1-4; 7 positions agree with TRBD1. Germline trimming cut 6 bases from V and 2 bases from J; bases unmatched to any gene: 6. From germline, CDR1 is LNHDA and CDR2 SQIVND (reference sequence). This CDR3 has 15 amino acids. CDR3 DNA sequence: TGTGCCAGTAGCTCGACAGGGTTGACTAATGAAAAACTGTTTTTT. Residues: CASSSTGLTNEKLFF.

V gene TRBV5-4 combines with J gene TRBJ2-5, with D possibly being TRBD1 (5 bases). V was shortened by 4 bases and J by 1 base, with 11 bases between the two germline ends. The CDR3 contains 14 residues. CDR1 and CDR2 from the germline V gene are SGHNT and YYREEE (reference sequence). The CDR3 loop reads CASSPWGIQETQYF. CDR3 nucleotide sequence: TGTGCCAGCAGCCCCTGGGGCATCCAAGAGACCCAGTACTTC.

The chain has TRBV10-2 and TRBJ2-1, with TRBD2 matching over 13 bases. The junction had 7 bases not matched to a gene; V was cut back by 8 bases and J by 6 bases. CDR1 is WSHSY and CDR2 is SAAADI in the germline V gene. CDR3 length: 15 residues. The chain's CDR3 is CASLEGTSGINEQFF. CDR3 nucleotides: TGCGCCAGCCTAGAGGGGACTAGCGGGATCAATGAGCAGTTCTTC.

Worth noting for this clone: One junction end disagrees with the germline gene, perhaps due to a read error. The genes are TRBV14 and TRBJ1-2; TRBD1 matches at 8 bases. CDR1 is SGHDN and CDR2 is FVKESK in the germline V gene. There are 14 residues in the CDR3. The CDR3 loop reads CASSKDTGGWGYTF. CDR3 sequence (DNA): TGTGCCAGCAGCAAAGATACAGGGGGATGGGGCTACACCTTC.

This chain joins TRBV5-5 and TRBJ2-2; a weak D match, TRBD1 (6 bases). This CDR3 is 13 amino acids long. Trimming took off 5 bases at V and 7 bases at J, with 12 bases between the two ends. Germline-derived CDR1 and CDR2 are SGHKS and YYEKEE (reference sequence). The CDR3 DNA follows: TGTGCCAGCAGAGAACAGGGAGACGGGGAGCTGTTTTTT. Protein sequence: CASREQGDGELFF.

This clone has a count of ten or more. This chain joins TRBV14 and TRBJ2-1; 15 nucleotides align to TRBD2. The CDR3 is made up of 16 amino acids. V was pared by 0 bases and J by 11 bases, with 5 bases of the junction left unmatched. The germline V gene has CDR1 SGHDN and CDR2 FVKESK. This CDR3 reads CASSQEGLAGGSKQFF. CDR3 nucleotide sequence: TGTGCCAGCAGCCAAGAGGGACTAGCGGGAGGTTCTAAGCAGTTCTTC.

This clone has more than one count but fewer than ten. The CDR3 sequence: CASTPGTGGLEQYF. The CDR3 DNA reads as TGCGCCAGCACCCCCGGGACAGGCGGGCTCGAGCAGTACTTC. The V gene is TRBV5-1, the J gene TRBJ2-7; TRBD1 matches at 8 bases. After removal of 6 bases from V and 6 bases from J, the junction contained 11 bases not matched to a gene. The CDR3 has 14 residues. Germline assignment: CDR1 SGHRS and CDR2 YFSETQ.

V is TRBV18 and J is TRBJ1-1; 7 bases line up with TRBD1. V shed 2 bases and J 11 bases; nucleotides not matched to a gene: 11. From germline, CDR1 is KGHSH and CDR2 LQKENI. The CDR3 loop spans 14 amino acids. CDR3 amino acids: CASSPTGQDPLAFF. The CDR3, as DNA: TGTGCCAGCTCACCAACAGGACAGGATCCTTTGGCTTTCTTT.

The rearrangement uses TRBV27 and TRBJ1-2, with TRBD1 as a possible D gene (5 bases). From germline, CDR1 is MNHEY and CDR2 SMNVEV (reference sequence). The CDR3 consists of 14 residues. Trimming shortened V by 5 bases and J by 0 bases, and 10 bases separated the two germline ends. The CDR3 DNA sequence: TGTGCCAGCAGTGGGTGGGGGGCTAACTATGGCTACACCTTC. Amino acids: CASSGWGANYGYTF.

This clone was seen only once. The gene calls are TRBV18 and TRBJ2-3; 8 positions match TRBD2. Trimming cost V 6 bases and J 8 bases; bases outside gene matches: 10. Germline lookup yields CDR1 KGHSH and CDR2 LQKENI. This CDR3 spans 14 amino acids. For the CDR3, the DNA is TGTGCCAGCTCTTATACTAGCGGATGGGGTACGCAGTATTTT. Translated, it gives CASSYTSGWGTQYF.

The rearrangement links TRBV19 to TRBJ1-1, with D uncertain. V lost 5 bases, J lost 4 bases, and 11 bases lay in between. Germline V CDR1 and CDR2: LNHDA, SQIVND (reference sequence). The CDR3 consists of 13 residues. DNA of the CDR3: TGTGCCAGTAGTTCACAAGAGGGCACTGAAGCTTTCTTT. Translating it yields CASSSQEGTEAFF.

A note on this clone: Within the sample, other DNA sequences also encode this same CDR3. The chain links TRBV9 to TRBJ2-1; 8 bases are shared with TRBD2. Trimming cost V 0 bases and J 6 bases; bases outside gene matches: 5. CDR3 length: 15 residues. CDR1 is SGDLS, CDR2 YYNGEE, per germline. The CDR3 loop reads CASSVASGSGNEQFF. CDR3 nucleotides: TGTGCCAGCAGCGTAGCAAGCGGGAGTGGCAATGAGCAGTTCTTC.

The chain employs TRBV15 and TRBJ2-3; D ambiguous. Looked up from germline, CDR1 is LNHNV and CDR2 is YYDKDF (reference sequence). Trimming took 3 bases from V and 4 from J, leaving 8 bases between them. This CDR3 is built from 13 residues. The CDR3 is CATSSVIPDTQYF. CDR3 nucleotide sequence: TGTGCCACCAGCAGCGTGATCCCAGATACGCAGTATTTT.

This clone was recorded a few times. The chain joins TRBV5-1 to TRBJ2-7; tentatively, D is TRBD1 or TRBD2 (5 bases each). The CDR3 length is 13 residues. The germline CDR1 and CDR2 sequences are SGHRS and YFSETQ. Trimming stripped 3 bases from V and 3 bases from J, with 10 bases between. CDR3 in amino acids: CASSSRGDYEQYF. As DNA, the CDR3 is TGCGCCAGCAGCTCGAGAGGGGACTACGAGCAGTACTTC.

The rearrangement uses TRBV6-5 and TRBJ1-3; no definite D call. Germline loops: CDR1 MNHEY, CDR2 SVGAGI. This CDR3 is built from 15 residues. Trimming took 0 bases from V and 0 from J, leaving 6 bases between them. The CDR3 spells CASSYSIASGNTIYF. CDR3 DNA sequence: TGTGCCAGCAGTTACTCGATCGCCTCTGGAAACACCATATATTTT.

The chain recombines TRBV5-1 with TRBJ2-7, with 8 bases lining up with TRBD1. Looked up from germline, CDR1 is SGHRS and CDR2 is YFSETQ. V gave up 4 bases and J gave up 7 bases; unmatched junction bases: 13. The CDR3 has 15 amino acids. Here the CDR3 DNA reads TGCGCCAGCAGCGGCCGGGACAGGCCAACGGGGGAGCAGTACTTC. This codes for CASSGRDRPTGEQYF.

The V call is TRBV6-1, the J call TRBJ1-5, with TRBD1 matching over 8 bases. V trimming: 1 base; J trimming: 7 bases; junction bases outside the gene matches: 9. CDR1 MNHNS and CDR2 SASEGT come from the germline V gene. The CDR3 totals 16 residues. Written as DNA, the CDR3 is TGTGCCAGCAGTGAAGTTGTGGACAGGGCAGGACAGCCCCAGCATTTT. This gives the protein CASSEVVDRAGQPQHF.

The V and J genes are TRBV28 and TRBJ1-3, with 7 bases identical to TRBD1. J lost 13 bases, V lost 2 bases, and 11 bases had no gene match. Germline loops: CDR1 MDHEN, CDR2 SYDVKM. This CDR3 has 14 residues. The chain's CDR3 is CASSLLWDSLLIYF. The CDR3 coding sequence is TGTGCCAGCAGTTTACTGTGGGACAGCCTCCTTATATATTTT.

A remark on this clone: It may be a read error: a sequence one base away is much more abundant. The CDR3 loop is CASSSTGPEQYF. The CDR3 DNA follows: TGTGCCAGCAGTTCGACAGGGCCCGAGCAGTACTTC. V usage is TRBV28 and J usage is TRBJ2-7, with 7 bases that match TRBD1. V dropped 4 bases and J dropped 6; count of bases not matched to a gene: 3. Germline V gene data show CDR1 as MDHEN and CDR2 as SYDVKM. This CDR3 is 12 amino acids long.

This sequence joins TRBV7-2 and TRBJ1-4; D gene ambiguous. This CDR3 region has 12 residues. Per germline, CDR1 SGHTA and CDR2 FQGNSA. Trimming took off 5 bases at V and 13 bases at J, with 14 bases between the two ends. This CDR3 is CASSPDVGRLFF. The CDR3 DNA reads TGTGCCAGCAGCCCGGACGTAGGGAGACTGTTTTTT.

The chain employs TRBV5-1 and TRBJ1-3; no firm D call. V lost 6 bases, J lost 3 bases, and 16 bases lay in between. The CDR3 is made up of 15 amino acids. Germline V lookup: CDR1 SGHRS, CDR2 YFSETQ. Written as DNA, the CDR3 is TGCGCCAGCAACTTCGGGGAAACGGATGGAAACACCATATATTTT. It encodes CASNFGETDGNTIYF.

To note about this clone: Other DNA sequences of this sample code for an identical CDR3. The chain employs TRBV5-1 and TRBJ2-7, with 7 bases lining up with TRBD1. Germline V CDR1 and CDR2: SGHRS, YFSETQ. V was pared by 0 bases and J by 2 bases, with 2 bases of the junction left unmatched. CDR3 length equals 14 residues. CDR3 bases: TGCGCCAGCAGCTTGGGTCAGGGGGCCTACGAGCAGTACTTC. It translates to CASSLGQGAYEQYF.

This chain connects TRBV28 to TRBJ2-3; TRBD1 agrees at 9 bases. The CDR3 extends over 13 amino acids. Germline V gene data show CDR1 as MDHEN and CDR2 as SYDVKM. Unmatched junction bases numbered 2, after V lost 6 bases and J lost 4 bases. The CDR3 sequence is CASRGQGPDTQYF. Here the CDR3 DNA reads TGTGCCAGCAGGGGACAGGGTCCAGATACGCAGTATTTT. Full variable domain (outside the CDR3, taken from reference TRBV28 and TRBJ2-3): DVKVTQSSRYLVKRTGEKVFLECVQDMDHENMFWYRQDPGLGLRLIYFSYDVKMKEKGDIPEGYSVSREKKERFSLILESASTNQTSMYLCASRGQGPDTQYFGPGTRLTVL.

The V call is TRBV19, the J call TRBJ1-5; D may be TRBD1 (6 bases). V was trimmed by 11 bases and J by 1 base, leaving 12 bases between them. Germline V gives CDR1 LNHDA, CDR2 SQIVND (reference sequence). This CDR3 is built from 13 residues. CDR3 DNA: TGTGCCGGGGGCAGTTTGAGCAATCAGCCCCAGCATTTT. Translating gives CAGGSLSNQPQHF.